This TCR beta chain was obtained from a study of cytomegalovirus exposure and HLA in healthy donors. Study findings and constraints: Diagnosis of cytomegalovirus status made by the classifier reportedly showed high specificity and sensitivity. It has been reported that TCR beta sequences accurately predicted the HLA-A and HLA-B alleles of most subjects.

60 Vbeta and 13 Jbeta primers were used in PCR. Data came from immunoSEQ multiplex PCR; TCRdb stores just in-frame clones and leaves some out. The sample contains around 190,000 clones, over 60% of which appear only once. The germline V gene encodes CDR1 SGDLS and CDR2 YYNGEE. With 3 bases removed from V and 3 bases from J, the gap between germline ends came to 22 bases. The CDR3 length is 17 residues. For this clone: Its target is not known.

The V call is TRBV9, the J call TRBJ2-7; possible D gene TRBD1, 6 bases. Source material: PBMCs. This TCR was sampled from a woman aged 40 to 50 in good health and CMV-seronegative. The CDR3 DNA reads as TGTGCCAGCAGCGAGAACAGGGAAGGGGACGGTTTCTACGAGCAGTACTTC. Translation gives CASSENREGDGFYEQYF. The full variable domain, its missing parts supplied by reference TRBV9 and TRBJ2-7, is DSGVTQTPKHLITATGQRVTLRCSPRSGDLSVYWYQQSLDQGLQFLIQYYNGEERAKGNILERFSAQQFPDLHSELNLSSLELGDSALYFCASSENREGDGFYEQYFGPGTRLTVT.